The present T cell receptor (beta chain) was sequenced within a study of OX40 agonist ivuxolimab in advanced cancers. The CDR3 contains 14 residues. The V gene end was trimmed by 5 bases and the J gene end by 2 bases; junction bases not matched to a gene: 5. Germline CDR1 SGHTA, CDR2 FQGNSA. Only in-frame clones appear in the TCRdb table, and some are missing; sequencing was by immunoSEQ multiplex PCR. The data hold more than 55,000 clones, with around 79% observed a single time. With regard to this clone: Its antigen remains unidentified.

Findings and limits, study-wide: Clonal expansion among partial responders at 0.1-3.0 mg/kg ranked near the lowest.

The clonotype was recovered from an adult with an advanced solid tumor such as melanoma, head and neck, liver or kidney cancer. The chain has TRBV7-2 and TRBJ1-2; 7 positions match TRBD1. Here the sequenced sample was CD4+ or CD8+ T cells sorted from blood, taken in a trial of the OX40 agonist ivuxolimab. This chain's CDR3 is CASSPTGQNYGYTF. The CDR3 DNA reads as TGTGCCAGCAGCCCTACGGGACAGAACTATGGCTACACCTTC. Drawing the rest from reference TRBV7-2 and TRBJ1-2, the complete variable domain is GAGVSQSPSNKVTEKGKDVELRCDPISGHTALYWYRQSLGQGLEFLIYFQGNSAPDKSGLPSDRFSAERTGGSVSTLTIQRTQQEDSAVYLCASSPTGQNYGYTFGSGTRLTVV.